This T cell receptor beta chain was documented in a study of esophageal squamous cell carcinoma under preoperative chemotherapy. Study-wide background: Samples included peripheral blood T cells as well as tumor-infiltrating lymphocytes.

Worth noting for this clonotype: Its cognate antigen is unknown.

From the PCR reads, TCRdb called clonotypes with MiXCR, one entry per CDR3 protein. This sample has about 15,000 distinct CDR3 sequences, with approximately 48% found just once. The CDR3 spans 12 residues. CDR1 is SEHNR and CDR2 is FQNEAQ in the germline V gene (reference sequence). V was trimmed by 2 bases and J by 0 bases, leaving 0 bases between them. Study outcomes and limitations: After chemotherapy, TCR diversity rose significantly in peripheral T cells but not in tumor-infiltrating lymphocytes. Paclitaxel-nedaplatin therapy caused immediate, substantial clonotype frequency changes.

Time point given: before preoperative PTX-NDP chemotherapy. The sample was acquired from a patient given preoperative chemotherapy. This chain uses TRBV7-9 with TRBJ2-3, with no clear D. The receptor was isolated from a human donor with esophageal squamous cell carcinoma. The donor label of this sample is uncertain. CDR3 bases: TGTGCCAGCAGCTTAAGCACAGATACGCAGTATTTT. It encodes CASSLSTDTQYF.